This T cell receptor beta chain was identified during a study of shared clonotypes between healthy human individuals (dated by TCRdb to about 2020). Some background on the complete study: The cohort comprised two women and a few men aged 18 to 49 years. For each donor, three plates each were used for CD4 naive and CD4 memory, two plates were used for CD8 naive, and one plate was used for CD8 memory. To estimate repertoire size and how much clonotypes are shared between individuals, the study performed deep sequencing of blood TCR repertoires from five healthy adults. Different laboratories and diverse techniques were used to prepare libraries and sequence TCR repertoires, to increase sequencing depth and limit assay-specific biases. Leukapheresis yielded between about 0.85 and 10 billion PBMCs per donor.

What the authors observed across the whole study: Higher generation probabilities were observed for clonotypes shared by all four sorted-subset donors than for non-shared clonotypes. When a handful of donors were compared, the shared fraction of clonotypes was about 5.5% for naive CD4, 3.5% to 4% for naive CD8, 2% to 2.5% for memory CD4, and about 0.36% for memory CD8. Estimated clonotype richness was generally larger for naive than for memory subsets. Sampling was limited to blood, and TCR repertoires in tissue likely differ from TCR repertoires in blood. The genetic and exposure-history diversity represented was limited by the small number of donors. Rarefaction of sorted-subset datasets indicated incomplete sequencing despite the large sequencing depth. Based on pairwise subsampling, the degree of clonotype sharing among donors was expected to be affected by sequencing depth.

Using the deep immunoSEQ assay, TCR CDR3 regions were amplified from genomic DNA by multiplex PCR. For each cell subset, the extracted genomic DNA was distributed evenly across all wells of several immunoSEQ 96-well plates, and each plate served as one replicate. For sorted subsets, each replicate PCR was loaded with about 0.2 ug genomic DNA, equivalent to approximately 27,000 T cell genomes. Purified libraries were quantified with a Qubit 3.0 fluorometer, sized on a Bioanalyzer 2100, and re-quantified with the KAPA Library Quantification kit. Every immunoSEQ 96-well plate was sequenced on a separate single-read 150-cycle Illumina NextSeq 550 flow cell. As for how the authors treated the data: Because only junctional sequences without quality scores were contained in the immunoSEQ output, filtering matching that applied to full-length reads could not be performed. To assign V/J genes and CDR3, sequences were annotated against IMGT germline references using PyIR, a Python wrapper for IgBLAST v1.9. Reads were removed for weak V/J assignments (E-value above 1e-6), missing CDR3, stop codons, out-of-frame junctions, or ambiguous translated residues. V3J clonotypes were defined by identical inferred V gene, J gene, and CDR3 amino acid sequence. Percentage overlap between repertoires was calculated by dividing the number of shared unique clonotypes by the size of the smaller repertoire. Three approaches were used to assess repertoire richness: RTK rarefaction, the Chao1 estimator, and Recon v2.1 estimates of unobserved clonotypes. OLGA was used to compute generation probabilities for all TCRbeta clonotypes that the gDNA method yielded from a handful of donors. The immuneACCESS repertoire file appears here via TCRdb, limited to in-frame rearrangements. These files lack a portion of the clones; in checked studies, under half of the deficit traces to unresolved V genes, and the cause of the others is not known. V and J calls plus clone size are reproduced from that table; the DNA served to infer D and trimming. This sample holds 1.6 million or so clones; 98% were observed only once. Together, the top ten hold 0.36% of the sample.

Donors were healthy HIV-negative adults with no recently reported acute infections or vaccinations. All donors were Caucasian adults living in Nashville, Tennessee, USA. CD4+ T cells were enriched through magnetic negative selection, after which naive cells were positively selected on CD45RA and the remaining negative fraction served as the memory subset. Blood was collected by leukapheresis, and PBMCs were isolated by Ficoll-Histopaque density gradient centrifugation and then cryopreserved in liquid nitrogen vapor phase. Purity and quantity of every magnetically sorted T cell population were checked by analytical flow cytometry. Genomic DNA was isolated from every sorted fraction and measured by UV absorbance on a Nanodrop 2000c. As regards this clone: It has no known antigen specificity. No base qualities exist here, and no much larger clone lies one base off it.

Sample: naive CD4+ T cells sorted from blood. Taken with the paper, the label for cell subset or site translates to: CD45RA+ positively selected. This clonotype was obtained from a man younger than 40 in good health.

Here the CDR3 is given as CASSERVGTDYGYTF. The nucleotides are TGTGCCAGCAGTGAAAGGGTGGGGACAGACTATGGCTACACCTTC. The chain is made from TRBV25-1 and TRBJ1-2, and TRBD1 matches 7 of the central bases. V lost 2 bases and J lost 3 bases, and the count of bases not matched to a germline gene is 6. The germline V gene encodes CDR1 MGHDK and CDR2 SYGVNS. Inclusive of the bounding cysteine and phenylalanine, the CDR3 is 15 residues long. CDR3 DNA is the only sequence kept; it has 45 bases, read in frame from the first base.